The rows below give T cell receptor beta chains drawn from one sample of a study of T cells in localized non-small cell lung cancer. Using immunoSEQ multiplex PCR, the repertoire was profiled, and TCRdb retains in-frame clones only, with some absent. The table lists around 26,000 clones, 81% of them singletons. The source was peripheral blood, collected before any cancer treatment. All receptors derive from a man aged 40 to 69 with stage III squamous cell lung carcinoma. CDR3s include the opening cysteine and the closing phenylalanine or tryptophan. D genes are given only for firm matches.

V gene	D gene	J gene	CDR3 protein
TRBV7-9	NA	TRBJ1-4	CASSLAGSLEKLFF
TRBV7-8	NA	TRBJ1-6	CASSPGGSNSPLHF
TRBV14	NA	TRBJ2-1	CASSQQIVDGNEQFF
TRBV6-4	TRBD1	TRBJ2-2	CASSDGTGAGELFF
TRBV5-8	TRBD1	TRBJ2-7	CASSDRGFLYSYEQYF
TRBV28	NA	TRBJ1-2	CASSLDSNYGYTF
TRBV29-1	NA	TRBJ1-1	CSVEYMVVGGTEAFF
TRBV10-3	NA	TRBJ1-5	CAISEGGGRLGNQPQHF
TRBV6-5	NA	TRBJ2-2	CASSPAGSTGELFF
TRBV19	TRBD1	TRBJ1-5	CASSRQGMGQPQHF
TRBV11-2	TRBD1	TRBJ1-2	CASSHRTGALMGYTF
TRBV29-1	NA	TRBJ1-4	CSVGEGGEKLFF
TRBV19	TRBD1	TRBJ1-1	CASIRDRGNTEAFF
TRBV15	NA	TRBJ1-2	CATSRQTVGFYGYTF
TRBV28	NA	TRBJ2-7	CASSTGDAGREQYF
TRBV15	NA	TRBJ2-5	CATSSLETQYF